This paragraph covers one T cell receptor (beta chain) sequence. This specimen comes from a study of blood T cell repertoires in COVID-19. The CDR3 is 13 amino acids. Trimming stripped 5 bases from V and 4 bases from J, with 12 bases between. From germline, CDR1 is SGHAT and CDR2 FQNNGV. The Seattle site enrolled patients during active infection and followed them longitudinally. Assay used: immunoSEQ multiplex PCR; TCRdb lists only in-frame clones, some missing. The sample carries about 150,000 clones, approximately 85% recorded once. What was sequenced was peripheral blood. This chain joins TRBV11-2 and TRBJ2-7, with a weak D call TRBD1 (6 bases). This clonotype originated in a man between 60 and 75 years old with COVID-19, enrolled during active disease. The DNA of the CDR3 is TGTGCCAGCAGCGCCAGGACAGTTTACGAGCAGTACTTC. Protein sequence: CASSARTVYEQYF.